This T cell receptor (beta chain) was captured by sequencing in a study of Graves' ophthalmopathy and Graves' hyperthyroidism (dated by TCRdb to 2016 to 2018). Regarding the complete study: A patient counted as having stable hyperthyroidism if there was no progression to ophthalmopathy within 18 months of follow-up. To tell Graves' ophthalmopathy apart from Graves' hyperthyroidism, and to predict which patients would progress to ophthalmopathy, the study relied on TCR beta repertoire signatures. In total, approximately 130 blood samples were TCR-sequenced: some 43 ophthalmopathy, around 75 hyperthyroidism and approximately 17 hyperthyroidism-to-ophthalmopathy patients. To explore V-J signatures that separate ophthalmopathy from hyperthyroidism, a discovery set of around 97 patients was enrolled, consisting of fewer than 45 with ophthalmopathy and fewer than 60 with stable hyperthyroidism. For independent validation, a separate cohort was made up of 18 hyperthyroidism patients plus 17 patients who later progressed from hyperthyroidism to ophthalmopathy. In roughly 6 hyperthyroidism patients, the T-cell repertoires found in thyroid tissue were compared with those found in blood. Following sampling, methimazole starting at 30 mg daily was administered to hyperthyroidism patients, and high-dose intravenous methylprednisolone was administered to ophthalmopathy patients.

Patients with hyperthyroidism were aged 18 to 65 years, had been newly diagnosed, and had a disease duration of less than 2 months. Patients were excluded if they had other autoimmune diseases, uncontrolled infections, pregnancy or lactation. Diagnosis was based on clinical symptoms, serum thyroxine, TRAb, thyroid ultrasound and orbital computed tomography. Total RNA was extracted with Trizol reagent and quality-checked on an Agilent 2100 Bioanalyzer. V is trimmed back by 1 base and J by 8 bases, and the junction contains 16 bases that no gene match accounts for. The CDR3 goes from the cysteine to the phenylalanine over 17 residues. Just the 51-base CDR3 DNA is kept, in frame starting at base 1. The germline V gene gives CDR1 as SGHAT and CDR2 as FQNNGV. For repertoire sequencing, TCR beta CDR3 regions were amplified from RNA transcripts. The first round was an RT-PCR using HTBI primers with the Qiagen OneStep RT-PCR kit, and this first round was followed by a second-round multiplex PCR, then size selection and purification. Libraries were sequenced paired-end with 100 bp reads on an Illumina HiSeq2000. The source study handled its data this way. SOAPnuke was used to process the reads, throwing out any read that had adapters, had uncalled bases, had a mean Phred below 15, or lacked an exact constant-primer or identifier match. COPE v1.2.5 was used to merge high-quality paired reads. Clonotypes were defined as unique nucleotide sequences and were aligned to IMGT TRB V, D and J references using MiTCR v1.1. Analysis was restricted to V-J combinations with a frequency above 0.0001, which covered roughly 99% of repertoires. For each V-J combination, a TCR clonal expansion and chaos score was defined as the ratio of F50 clonal expansion to chaos observed in the TCRdist matrix. Features were reduced by Welch's t-statistics and random forest to about a dozen V-J combinations, which fed a naive Bayes classifier. The Morisita-Horn index was used to measure how similar the thyroid and blood repertoires were. Using fastp trimming at Q25 and MiXCR clonotype assembly, TCRdb reanalyzed the public sequencing data and kept in-frame beta chains. Every CDR3 protein is listed once, alongside the most common genes and DNA of its rows. The V and J calls were determined by TCRdb, not by the authors. Counted in this sample were around 1.1 million distinct CDR3 sequences; about two fifths of them appeared once. Jointly, the top ten make up approximately 10% of the sample.

Study-wide findings and limitations: In cross-validation, the 13-signature model distinguished ophthalmopathy from stable hyperthyroidism with just over 85% sensitivity and approximately 81% specificity, and in the test set the corresponding values were roughly 78% and 74%. In validation, the model predicted ophthalmopathy progression with about 71% sensitivity and about 77% specificity; more than ten predicted patients were CT-confirmed with GO in a median of about 6.1 months. No statistical method was used to set the sample size in advance, and the investigators knew which group each participant was assigned to. Most expanded thyroid clonotypes with a frequency above 0.001 also appeared in blood, which suggests that blood repertoires may reflect the immune response in the thyroid.

Remarks on this clonotype: Its antigen remains unidentified. Within one base of it there is no much larger clone, and no base qualities were kept.

Sequenced sample: peripheral blood or thyroid tissue (not recorded which). The sequence joins TRBV11-2 to TRBJ1-2, and TRBD1 aligns with 7 junction nucleotides. This receptor was obtained from an adult man with Graves' hyperthyroidism. For the CDR3, the sequence is CASSLGRQGKSPWGYTF. In nucleotide form, the sequence is TGTGCCAGCAGCTTAGGAAGACAGGGAAAGAGCCCTTGGGGCTACACCTTC.